Listed below are T cell receptor beta chains from one sample, sequenced in a study of blood T cell repertoires in COVID-19. Data came from immunoSEQ multiplex PCR; TCRdb stores just in-frame clones and leaves some out. The table lists some 200,000 clones, about four fifths of them singletons. Sequences were obtained from peripheral blood. These receptors all stem from a woman of 80 years or more with COVID-19, enrolled during active disease. Both conserved end residues are part of each CDR3. The D gene is left open where the match is weak. The size field is filled for only some rows; it gives once, few, many or a size class.

j_call,d_call,v_call,clone_size,cdr3_nt,cdr3_aa
TRBJ2-7,-,TRBV20-1,-,TGCAGTGCTAGTCTTCGGGGTGGGGTATACGAGCAGTACTTC,CSASLRGGVYEQYF
TRBJ2-6,-,TRBV27,-,TGTGCCAGCAGTCTCCAAGCCAGGCGCGTCCTGACTTTC,CASSLQARRVLTF
TRBJ1-2,TRBD1,TRBV5-5,once,TGTGCCAGCAGCTACTCAGGGGGCCCAGGGGATGGCTACACCTTC,CASSYSGGPGDGYTF
TRBJ1-2,TRBD1,TRBV5-4,-,TGTGCCAGCAGCTTGCGGGGACAGGGGGTCTATGGCTACACCTTC,CASSLRGQGVYGYTF
TRBJ2-2,TRBD2,TRBV19,-,TGTGCCAGTAGTATTGTGGGGCCGGGACTAGCCCACCCCACCGGGGAGCTGTTTTTT,CASSIVGPGLAHPTGELFF
TRBJ2-1,-,TRBV7-2,-,TGTGCCAGCAGCTTCACTTTGGAGGGTCACAATGAGCAGTTCTTC,CASSFTLEGHNEQFF
TRBJ2-1,-,TRBV7-9,-,TGTGCCAGCAGCTTAGCTGGCGGGGCCTGGGGGAATGAGCAGTTCTTC,CASSLAGGAWGNEQFF
TRBJ2-7,-,TRBV12-5,few,TGTGCTAGTGGCCCGGGGTGGGAGCAGTACTTC,CASGPGWEQYF
TRBJ1-6,-,TRBV7-2,-,TGTGCCAGCAGCTGGGGGCAGGGCTCCTATAATTCACTCCTCCACTTT,CASSWGQGSYNSLLHF
TRBJ2-3,-,TRBV5-1,-,TGCGCCAGCAGCTTGGAGGTGGGAGGAAGGGATACGCAGTATTTT,CASSLEVGGRDTQYF
TRBJ2-1,TRBD2,TRBV7-9,-,TGTGCCAGCAGCGCCCGTCGGGGGGTATCCTACAATGAGCAGTTCTTC,CASSARRGVSYNEQFF
TRBJ1-2,-,TRBV5-6,-,TGTGCCAGCAGCTCCCAGGGGAACTATGGCTACACCTTC,CASSSQGNYGYTF
TRBJ2-7,TRBD2,TRBV7-9,-,TGTGCCAGCAGCTTGGTAACTAGCGGGGGACTCGAGCAGTACTTC,CASSLVTSGGLEQYF
TRBJ1-1,TRBD1,TRBV10-3,-,TGTGCCATCACCCTGACAGGGCGGAGTGAAGCTTTCTTT,CAITLTGRSEAFF
TRBJ2-5,-,TRBV27,-,TGTGCCAGCACTAATGTGGGGGGGCTTGAGACCCAGTACTTC,CASTNVGGLETQYF
TRBJ1-6,-,TRBV2,-,TGTGCCAGCGCCCCCTTCGGCTCCTATAATTCACCCCTCCACTTT,CASAPFGSYNSPLHF
TRBJ2-7,TRBD1,TRBV19,-,TGTGCCAGTAGTATAGCTCCCGGGACAGGGCCAAGACGGCACTTC,CASSIAPGTGPRRHF
TRBJ2-1,-,TRBV7-2,-,TGTGCCAGCAGCTTCCGCTCGTCCCGGGGCTACAATGAGCAGTTCTTC,CASSFRSSRGYNEQFF
TRBJ1-1,-,TRBV19,-,TGTGCCAGTAAGGGGGGGTACATGAACACTGAAGCTTTCTTT,CASKGGYMNTEAFF
TRBJ2-7,TRBD2,TRBV4-1,-,TGCGCCAGCAGCCAAGGCGGGAGGGGCCCCTACGAGCAGTACTTC,CASSQGGRGPYEQYF
TRBJ2-7,TRBD2,TRBV28,-,TGTGCCAGCAGCACGGGGCTAGCGGCTAGCCTCTCCTACGAGCAGTACTTC,CASSTGLAASLSYEQYF
TRBJ1-4,-,TRBV27,few,TGTGCCAGCAGCCCCATAGAGGCAACTAATGAAAAACTGTTTTTT,CASSPIEATNEKLFF
TRBJ2-5,TRBD1,TRBV29-1,-,TGCACTGCGAAAGGGGGCGCAGAGACCCAGTACTTC,CTAKGGAETQYF
TRBJ1-2,-,TRBV20-1,-,TGCAGTGCTAGTTTGGGGCACCTCTATGGCTACACCTTC,CSASLGHLYGYTF
TRBJ2-7,-,TRBV28,-,TGTGCCAGCAGTGGGGGGTTGGACGAGCAGTACTTC,CASSGGLDEQYF
TRBJ1-2,-,TRBV5-1,-,TGCGCCAGCAGCCCCCGGGCGGGGAGAGGCTATGGCTACACCTTC,CASSPRAGRGYGYTF
TRBJ2-1,TRBD2,TRBV28,once,TGTGCCAGCAGTTTAGGGACTAGCGACTACAATGAGCAGTTCTTC,CASSLGTSDYNEQFF
TRBJ2-7,-,TRBV28,-,TGTGCCAGCAGTTTTTGGCAGGGATTATCAGAGGATACCTACGAGCAGTACTTC,CASSFWQGLSEDTYEQYF
TRBJ1-2,-,TRBV29-1,-,TGCAGCGTTTACCGGGAACTTAACTATGGCTACACCTTC,CSVYRELNYGYTF
TRBJ1-5,TRBD1,TRBV2,-,TGTGCCAGCAGCTGGGACAGGGGAGGCAATCAGCCCCAGCATTTT,CASSWDRGGNQPQHF
TRBJ1-2,-,TRBV19,-,TGTGCCAGTAGTATGGGGCACAGGGCCCTAGGCTATGGCTACACCTTC,CASSMGHRALGYGYTF
TRBJ2-3,TRBD2,TRBV9,-,TGTGCCAGCAGCCAACTAGCGGGGAGCACAGATACGCAGTATTTT,CASSQLAGSTDTQYF
TRBJ1-5,-,TRBV2,once,TGTGCCAGCAGCCGTGGACAGCATAATCAGCCCCAGCATTTT,CASSRGQHNQPQHF
TRBJ2-2,TRBD2,TRBV7-9,-,TGTGCCAGCAGCTCCACTAGCGGGGAGAACACCGGGGAGCTGTTTTTT,CASSSTSGENTGELFF
TRBJ2-5,TRBD2,TRBV28,-,TGTGCCAGCAGTGTTGCGGGACTAGAGGAGACCCAGTACTTC,CASSVAGLEETQYF
TRBJ1-1,-,TRBV19,-,TGTGCCAGCACCACAGGGAGTGGAGCTTTCTTT,CASTTGSGAFF
TRBJ1-1,-,TRBV6-5,-,TGTGCCAGCATTCAGGGACATTCAGCTTTCTTT,CASIQGHSAFF
TRBJ2-3,TRBD2,TRBV7-9,few,TGTGCCAGCAGCCCCGGGACTAGCGGAGATACGCAGTATTTT,CASSPGTSGDTQYF
TRBJ1-2,-,TRBV25-1,-,TGTGCCAGCAGTGTGGACAGCCCCTATGGCTACACCTTC,CASSVDSPYGYTF
TRBJ2-7,-,TRBV29-1,-,TGCAGCGTTAACGAAGGGGCCTCCTACGAGCAGTACTTC,CSVNEGASYEQYF
TRBJ2-7,TRBD1,TRBV6-1,few,TGTGCCAGCAGTGTAACCCCCGGGACAGGGTTTTACGAGCAGTACTTC,CASSVTPGTGFYEQYF
TRBJ1-2,-,TRBV7-9,-,TGTGCCAGCAGCTTACCTCGAGGTACTGGTTACACCTTC,CASSLPRGTGYTF
TRBJ1-5,TRBD1,TRBV2,-,TGTGCCAGCAGTGAAGTCGGGACAGCTAATAATCAGCCCCAGCATTTT,CASSEVGTANNQPQHF
TRBJ1-1,-,TRBV15,-,TGTGCCACCAGCAGAGCTGTGGGGGCGAACACTGAAGCTTTCTTT,CATSRAVGANTEAFF
TRBJ1-4,TRBD1,TRBV5-1,-,TGCGCCAGCAGCTTACAGGGGGCAGAAGAAAAACTGTTTTTT,CASSLQGAEEKLFF
TRBJ2-5,TRBD2,TRBV15,once,TGTGCCACCAGCAGAGATCACGGTGGGCGGGAGGAGACCCAGTACTTC,CATSRDHGGREETQYF
TRBJ1-6,-,TRBV5-1,-,TGCGCCAGCAGCTTGGGTCTTAATTCACCCCTCCACTTT,CASSLGLNSPLHF
TRBJ1-1,-,TRBV6-5,-,TGTGCCAGCAGTTATGACCCCCAGGGTACCGAAGCTTTCTTT,CASSYDPQGTEAFF
TRBJ2-1,TRBD1,TRBV4-2,-,TGTGCCAGCAGCCAAGACGGGACAGGAGAGTCCTACAATGAGCAGTTCTTC,CASSQDGTGESYNEQFF
TRBJ2-1,-,TRBV7-5,-,TGTGCCAGAAGCTTAACGGGGACTAGCGGGAGGGCCGGGGATGAGCAGTTCTTC,CARSLTGTSGRAGDEQFF
TRBJ2-5,-,TRBV21-1,-,TGTGCCAGCAGCAAGGAGACTAGCGGGACGAAACTCTCATCGGAGACCCAGTACTTC,CASSKETSGTKLSSETQYF
TRBJ2-3,TRBD2,TRBV2,-,TGTGCCAGCAGGTTCCGGGACTACACAGATACGCAGTATTTT,CASRFRDYTDTQYF
TRBJ2-7,-,TRBV6-5,-,TGTGCCAGCAGCTCACGCTACGAGCGGTACTTC,CASSSRYERYF
TRBJ2-5,-,TRBV18,once,TGTGCCAGCTCACCAGGGTCCGAGGCTGAGACCCAGTACTTC,CASSPGSEAETQYF
TRBJ2-7,-,TRBV5-4,-,TGTGCCAGCAGCTTTGAACAGGGAGGGGAGAACGAGCAGTACTTC,CASSFEQGGENEQYF
TRBJ2-1,-,TRBV7-9,-,TGTGCCAGCAGCTCATATCGGGGGAGCTCCTACAATGAGCAGTTCTTC,CASSSYRGSSYNEQFF
TRBJ2-5,-,TRBV11-2,-,TGTGCCAGCAGCGCGGGACACCAAGAGACCCAGTACTTC,CASSAGHQETQYF
TRBJ2-1,TRBD2,TRBV18,-,TGTGCCAGCTCCCGCAGCGGGGGGGCGGGAAATGAGCAGTTCTTC,CASSRSGGAGNEQFF
TRBJ1-5,-,TRBV28,once,TGTGCCAGCAGCTCTCGGACACGCGGCAATCAGCCCCAGCATTTT,CASSSRTRGNQPQHF
TRBJ1-2,TRBD1,TRBV30,-,TGTGCCTGGAGTTCGGGACAGAACTATGGCTACACCTTC,CAWSSGQNYGYTF